The subject of this entry is one T cell receptor (beta chain). Repertoires were generated with immunoSEQ multiplex PCR, while TCRdb's copy carries only in-frame clones and drops some. The data hold some 250,000 clones, with about nine tenths observed a single time. The sample belongs to a study of blood T cell repertoires in COVID-19. On the study more broadly: Both acute and convalescent COVID-19 samples were obtained from the United States, Italy and Spain. From T cells, B-cell-depleted T cells, or PBMCs came the material, which was cDNA or gDNA.

The trim removed 2 bases at V and 7 bases at J, leaving 11 bases unmatched. Per the germline V gene, CDR1 is MNHNY and CDR2 is SVGAGI (reference sequence). The CDR3 is 15 amino acids. Sequenced input: peripheral blood. The V and J genes are TRBV6-6 and TRBJ2-7; 7 bases match TRBD1. This clonotype was obtained from a young man who had recovered from COVID-19. CDR3 nucleotides: TGTGCCAGCAGTTACCCGGAAACAGGGGTAGGGGAGCAGTACTTC. Translated: CASSYPETGVGEQYF.